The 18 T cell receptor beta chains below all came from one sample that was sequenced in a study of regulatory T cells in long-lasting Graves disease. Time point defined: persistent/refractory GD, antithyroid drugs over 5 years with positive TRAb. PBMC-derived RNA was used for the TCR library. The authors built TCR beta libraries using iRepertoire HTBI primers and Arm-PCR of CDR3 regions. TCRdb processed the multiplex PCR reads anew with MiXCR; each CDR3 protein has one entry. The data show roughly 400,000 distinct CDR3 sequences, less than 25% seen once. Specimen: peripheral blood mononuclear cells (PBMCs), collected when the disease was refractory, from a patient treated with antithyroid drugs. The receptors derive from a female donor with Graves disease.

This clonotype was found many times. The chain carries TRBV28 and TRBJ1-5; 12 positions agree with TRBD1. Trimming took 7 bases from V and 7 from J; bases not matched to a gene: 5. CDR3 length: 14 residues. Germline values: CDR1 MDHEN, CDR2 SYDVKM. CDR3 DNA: TGTGCCAGCACAGCGGGGACAGGGGGCCAGCCCCAGCATTTT. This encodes CASTAGTGGQPQHF.

CDR3 in DNA: TGTGCCAGCAGCTCGACAGGGGGCATTGGGGCCAACGTCCTGACTTTC. It codes for CASSSTGGIGANVLTF. The V gene is TRBV7-6, the J gene TRBJ2-6, with TRBD1 identical over 10 bases. This CDR3 is built from 16 residues. CDR1 SGHVS and CDR2 FNYEAQ come from the germline V gene. V was clipped by 4 bases and J by 3 bases; unmatched bases: 3.

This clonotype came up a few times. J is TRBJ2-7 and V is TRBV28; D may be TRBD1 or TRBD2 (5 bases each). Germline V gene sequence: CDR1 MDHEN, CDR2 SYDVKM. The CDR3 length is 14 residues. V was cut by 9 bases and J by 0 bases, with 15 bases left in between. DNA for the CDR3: TGTGCCAGTGCGGGTGGGGGTGGCTCCTACGAGCAGTACTTC. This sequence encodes CASAGGGGSYEQYF.

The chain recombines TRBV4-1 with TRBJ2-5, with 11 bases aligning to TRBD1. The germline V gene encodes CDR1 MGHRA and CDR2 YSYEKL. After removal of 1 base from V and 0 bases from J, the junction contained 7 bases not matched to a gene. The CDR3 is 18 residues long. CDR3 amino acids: CASSQGTGGAPYQETQYF. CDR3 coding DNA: TGCGCCAGCAGCCAAGGGACAGGGGGCGCCCCGTACCAAGAGACCCAGTACTTC.

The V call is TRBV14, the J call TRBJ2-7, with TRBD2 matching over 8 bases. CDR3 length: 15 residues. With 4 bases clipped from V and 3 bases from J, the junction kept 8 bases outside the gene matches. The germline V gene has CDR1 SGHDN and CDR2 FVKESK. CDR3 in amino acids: CASSLIAGSGYEQYF. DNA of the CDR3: TGTGCCAGCAGCCTAATAGCGGGGTCAGGCTACGAGCAGTACTTC.

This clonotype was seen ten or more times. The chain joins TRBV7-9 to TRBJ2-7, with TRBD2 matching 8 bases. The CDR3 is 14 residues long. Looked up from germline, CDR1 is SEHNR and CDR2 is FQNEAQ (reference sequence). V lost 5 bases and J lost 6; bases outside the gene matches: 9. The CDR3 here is CASSPAGVVGEQYF. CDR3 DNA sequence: TGTGCCAGCAGCCCAGCGGGAGTCGTGGGCGAGCAGTACTTC.

CDR3 sequence: CASSQGGLGNSPLHF. The CDR3 region has the DNA TGTGCCAGCAGTCAGGGGGGTCTGGGGAATTCACCCCTCCACTTT. The chain couples TRBV6-1 to TRBJ1-6; 7 bases align to TRBD1. From germline, CDR1 is MNHNS and CDR2 SASEGT. There are 15 residues in the CDR3. V was clipped by 5 bases and J by 7 bases; unmatched bases: 8.

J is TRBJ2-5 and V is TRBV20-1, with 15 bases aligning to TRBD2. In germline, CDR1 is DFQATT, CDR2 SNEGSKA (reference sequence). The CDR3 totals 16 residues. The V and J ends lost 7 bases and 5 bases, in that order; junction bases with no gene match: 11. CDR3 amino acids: CSVSRTSGRAGETQYF. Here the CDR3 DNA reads TGCAGTGTCAGCCGGACTAGCGGGAGGGCCGGGGAGACCCAGTACTTC.

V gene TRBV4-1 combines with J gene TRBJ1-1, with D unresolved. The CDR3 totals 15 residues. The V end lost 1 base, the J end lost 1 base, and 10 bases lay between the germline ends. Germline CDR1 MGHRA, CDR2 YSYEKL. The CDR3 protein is CASSQGLQGNTEAFF. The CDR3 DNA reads TGCGCCAGCAGCCAAGGGTTGCAAGGGAACACTGAAGCTTTCTTT.

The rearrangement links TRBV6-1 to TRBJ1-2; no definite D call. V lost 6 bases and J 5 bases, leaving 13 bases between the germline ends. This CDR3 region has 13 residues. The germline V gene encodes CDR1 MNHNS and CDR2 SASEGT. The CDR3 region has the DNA TGTGCCAGCAGCCGCGGCGGTTTATATGGCTACACCTTC. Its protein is CASSRGGLYGYTF.

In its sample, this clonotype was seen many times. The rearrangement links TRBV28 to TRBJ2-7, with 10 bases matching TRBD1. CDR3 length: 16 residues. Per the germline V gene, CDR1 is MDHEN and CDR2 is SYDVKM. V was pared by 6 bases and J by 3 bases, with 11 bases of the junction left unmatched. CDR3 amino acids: CASSPPGWDRGYEQYF. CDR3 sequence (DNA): TGTGCCAGCAGCCCCCCTGGGTGGGACAGGGGCTACGAGCAGTACTTC.

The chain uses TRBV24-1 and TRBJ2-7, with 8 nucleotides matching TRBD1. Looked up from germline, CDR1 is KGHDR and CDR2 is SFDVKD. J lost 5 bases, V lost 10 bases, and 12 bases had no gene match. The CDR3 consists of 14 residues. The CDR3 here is CATASQGARDEQYF. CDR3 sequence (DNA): TGTGCCACTGCGTCTCAGGGGGCTCGGGACGAGCAGTACTTC.

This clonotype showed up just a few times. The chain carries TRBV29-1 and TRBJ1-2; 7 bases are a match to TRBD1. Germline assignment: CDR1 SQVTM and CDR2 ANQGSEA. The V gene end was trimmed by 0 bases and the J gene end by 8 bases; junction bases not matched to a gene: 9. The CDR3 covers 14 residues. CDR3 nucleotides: TGCAGCGTTGAAGATGAAACAGGGGACGGGGGCTACACCTTC. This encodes CSVEDETGDGGYTF.

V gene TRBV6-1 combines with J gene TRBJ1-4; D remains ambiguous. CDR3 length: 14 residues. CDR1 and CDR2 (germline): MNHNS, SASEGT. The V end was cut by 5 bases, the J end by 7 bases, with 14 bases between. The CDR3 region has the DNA TGTGCCAGCAGTCCCGGGCCCTTCCGTGAAAAACTGTTTTTT. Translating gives CASSPGPFREKLFF.

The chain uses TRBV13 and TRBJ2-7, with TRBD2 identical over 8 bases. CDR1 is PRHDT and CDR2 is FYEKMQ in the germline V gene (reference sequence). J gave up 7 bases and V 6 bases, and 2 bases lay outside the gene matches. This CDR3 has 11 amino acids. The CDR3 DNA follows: TGTGCCAGCAGTCGACTAGCGGAGCAGTACTTC. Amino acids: CASSRLAEQYF. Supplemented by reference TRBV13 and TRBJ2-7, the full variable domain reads AAGVIQSPRHLIKEKRETATLKCYPIPRHDTVYWYQQGPGQDPQFLISFYEKMQSDKGSIPDRFSAQQFSDYHSELNMSSLELGDSALYFCASSRLAEQYFGPGTRLTVT.

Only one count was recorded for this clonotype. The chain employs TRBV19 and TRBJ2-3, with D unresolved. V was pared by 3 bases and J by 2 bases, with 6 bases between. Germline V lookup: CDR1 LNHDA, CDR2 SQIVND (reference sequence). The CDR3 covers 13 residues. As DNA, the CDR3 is TGTGCCAGTAGTATCAGTCCCACAGATACGCAGTATTTT. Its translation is CASSISPTDTQYF. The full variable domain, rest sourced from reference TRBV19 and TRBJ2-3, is DGGITQSPKYLFRKEGQNVTLSCEQNLNHDAMYWYRQDPGQGLRLIYYSQIVNDFQKGDIAEGYSVSREKKESFPLTVTSAQKNPTAFYLCASSISPTDTQYFGPGTRLTVL.

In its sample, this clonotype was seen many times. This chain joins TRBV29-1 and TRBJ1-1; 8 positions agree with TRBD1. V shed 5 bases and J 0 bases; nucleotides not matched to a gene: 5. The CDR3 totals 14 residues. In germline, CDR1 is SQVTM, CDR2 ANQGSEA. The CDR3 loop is CSVMPGQVNTEAFF. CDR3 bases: TGCAGCGTTATGCCGGGACAGGTGAACACTGAAGCTTTCTTT.

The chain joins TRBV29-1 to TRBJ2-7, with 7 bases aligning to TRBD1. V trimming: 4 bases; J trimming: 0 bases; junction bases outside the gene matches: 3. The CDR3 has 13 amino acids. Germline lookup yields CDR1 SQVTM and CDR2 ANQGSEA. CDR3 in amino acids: CSVAEGASYEQYF. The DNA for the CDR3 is TGCAGCGTTGCAGAGGGGGCCTCCTACGAGCAGTACTTC.